These 20 T cell receptor beta chains were sequenced from one sample in a study of long-term antiretroviral therapy in people with HIV. The immunoSEQ assay was v3.0, run at survey level. The method was immunoSEQ multiplex PCR; TCRdb's version includes in-frame clones alone and lacks a portion of them. The sample holds tens of thousands of clones, roughly 96% seen once. The source material was unsorted PBMCs, sampled more than 6 years after starting antiretroviral therapy. These receptors were collected from a man between 25 and 39 years old with HIV.

The sample holds one count of this clone. CDR3 in amino acids: CASSFTGNDGYTF. CDR3 bases: TGTGCCAGCAGCTTCACAGGGAACGATGGCTACACCTTC. The J gene is TRBJ1-2, the V gene TRBV5-4, with a tentative D call TRBD1 (6 bases). V lost 2 bases, J lost 6 bases, and 11 bases lay in between. CDR3 length: 13 amino acids. The germline gives CDR1 SGHNT, CDR2 YYREEE (reference sequence).

The CDR3 DNA reads TGTGCCAGCAGCTTATGGCAGGGTATTGATACTGAAGCTTTCTTT. Its protein product is CASSLWQGIDTEAFF. J is TRBJ1-1 and V is TRBV7-2, with D possibly TRBD1 on 5 matching bases. Trimming took 2 bases from V and 5 from J, leaving 15 bases between them. Germline V gene data show CDR1 as SGHTA and CDR2 as FQGNSA. This CDR3 is built from 15 residues.

The V and J genes are TRBV4-1 and TRBJ1-5; TRBD1 is a possible D gene (5 bases). In germline, CDR1 is MGHRA, CDR2 YSYEKL. The CDR3 runs to 16 residues. V was trimmed by 4 bases and J by 6 bases, leaving 19 bases between them. The chain's CDR3 is CASSLRAGPSSQPQHF. The CDR3, as DNA: TGCGCCAGCAGCCTCAGGGCAGGGCCCTCCAGTCAGCCCCAGCATTTT.

The chain employs TRBV28 and TRBJ1-4; perhaps TRBD1 as D (5 bases). V was pared by 1 base and J by 0 bases, with 12 bases between. The CDR3 contains 17 residues. The V gene's germline CDR1 is MDHEN and CDR2 SYDVKM. CDR3 residues: CASSLSQVSSTNEKLFF. Here the CDR3 DNA reads TGTGCCAGCAGTTTATCACAGGTCTCGTCAACTAATGAAAAACTGTTTTTT.

The chain has TRBV4-1 and TRBJ2-1; 7 positions agree with TRBD2. Germline V gives CDR1 MGHRA, CDR2 YSYEKL. This CDR3 is built from 14 residues. The ends lost 2 bases at V and 5 bases at J; junction bases unmatched: 3. The CDR3 nucleotides are TGCGCCAGCAGCCAACGGCGGGAGAACAATGAGCAGTTCTTC. Translated, it gives CASSQRRENNEQFF.

The chain has TRBV6-5 and TRBJ2-1; TRBD2 aligns across 8 bases. The length of the CDR3 is 13 residues. Per the germline V gene, CDR1 is MNHEY and CDR2 is SVGAGI. V dropped 7 bases and J dropped 2; count of bases not matched to a gene: 1. In DNA, the CDR3 is TGTGCCAGCAAGCGGGGGCCCTACAATGAGCAGTTCTTC. Protein sequence: CASKRGPYNEQFF.

This clone was found once. This chain uses TRBV27 with TRBJ2-7; D possibly corresponds to TRBD1 (6 bases). This CDR3 has 13 residues. V was clipped by 5 bases and J by 3 bases, with 11 bases between them. Germline values: CDR1 MNHEY, CDR2 SMNVEV (reference sequence). CDR3 DNA: TGTGCCAGCAGTCCTGACAGGTTCTACGAGCAGTACTTC. This codes for CASSPDRFYEQYF.

The V and J genes are TRBV30 and TRBJ2-7; no definite D call. V lost 3 bases to trimming and J lost 2 bases, with 5 bases between them. The germline gives CDR1 GTSNPN, CDR2 SVGIG (reference sequence). This CDR3 spans 11 amino acids. For the CDR3, the DNA is TGTGCCTGGAGGGCCCCCTACGAGCAGTACTTC. This sequence encodes CAWRAPYEQYF.

The chain joins TRBV21-1 to TRBJ1-2; TRBD1 is taken as the D call from the table, unchecked against the DNA. TRBV21-1 is tagged as a pseudogene. This CDR3 comprises 18 residues. The CDR3 nucleotides are TGTGCCAGCAGCACCCAAGGGACAGGGTTTTTTTTCGTCTATGGCTACACCTTC. It is translated as CASSTQGTGFFFVYGYTF.

This chain connects TRBV27 to TRBJ1-5; tentative D call: TRBD1 (5 bases). The ends were cut back, 3 bases at V and 7 bases at J, with 10 bases in the middle. This CDR3 is built from 13 residues. Per the germline V gene, CDR1 is MNHEY and CDR2 is SMNVEV (reference sequence). The chain's CDR3 is CASSLNRHQPQHF. The DNA of the CDR3 is TGTGCCAGCAGTTTGAACAGGCACCAGCCCCAGCATTTT.

The rearrangement uses TRBV9 and TRBJ2-7; 11 bases are a match to TRBD2. The length of the CDR3 is 15 residues. In germline, CDR1 is SGDLS, CDR2 YYNGEE. V was clipped by 3 bases and J by 2 bases; unmatched bases: 4. The chain's CDR3 is CASSAGTSGAYEQYF. The CDR3 DNA reads TGTGCCAGCAGCGCTGGGACTAGCGGTGCCTACGAGCAGTACTTC.

The chain couples TRBV6-1 to TRBJ1-2; D ambiguous. The V end lost 7 bases, the J end lost 7 bases, and 19 bases lay between the germline ends. From germline, CDR1 is MNHNS and CDR2 SASEGT. The CDR3 is 14 residues long. The CDR3 coding sequence is TGTGCCAGCATAAAGGCTGCGAGCGAGGGTGGCTACACCTTC. Encoded protein: CASIKAASEGGYTF.

This clone was recorded only once. The V gene is TRBV29-1, the J gene TRBJ2-1; 11 bases match TRBD1. This CDR3 spans 16 amino acids. V shed 0 bases and J 5 bases; nucleotides not matched to a gene: 6. In germline, CDR1 is SQVTM, CDR2 ANQGSEA. CDR3 region: CSVEDTGTGGHNEQFF. The CDR3, as DNA: TGCAGCGTTGAAGATACAGGGACAGGGGGGCACAATGAGCAGTTCTTC.

The genes are TRBV28 and TRBJ1-3; D gene ambiguous. The CDR3 runs to 12 residues. Germline V lookup: CDR1 MDHEN, CDR2 SYDVKM. Trimming stripped 1 base from V and 4 bases from J, with 2 bases between. The CDR3 sequence: CASSLFGNTIYF. The CDR3 bases are TGTGCCAGCAGTTTATTCGGAAACACCATATATTTT.

Details on this clone: Different DNA sequences within this sample yield the same CDR3. This chain joins TRBV7-9 and TRBJ1-2; no clear D. V shed 2 bases and J shed 4 bases, with 8 bases lying between them. Germline CDR1 reads SEHNR; CDR2 reads FQNEAQ (reference sequence). The CDR3 has 13 residues. The CDR3 spells CASSLPGGYGYTF. CDR3 in DNA: TGTGCCAGCAGCTTACCGGGTGGCTATGGCTACACCTTC.

V and J are TRBV6-1 and TRBJ1-2; 9 nucleotides match TRBD1. J gave up 6 bases and V 6 bases, and 5 bases lay outside the gene matches. Germline V gene sequence: CDR1 MNHNS, CDR2 SASEGT. The CDR3 runs 13 residues. CDR3 loop: CASSIQGANGYTF. The CDR3 DNA sequence: TGTGCCAGCAGCATACAGGGGGCGAATGGCTACACCTTC.

The V gene is TRBV5-5, the J gene TRBJ2-7; tentatively, D is TRBD2 (5 bases). Trimming removed 2 bases at V and 5 bases at J, with 20 bases between. CDR1 SGHKS and CDR2 YYEKEE come from the germline V gene (reference sequence). The CDR3 contains 16 residues. CDR3 protein: CASSLFGDPGLDEQYF. CDR3 DNA: TGTGCCAGCAGCTTATTCGGAGACCCGGGGTTAGACGAGCAGTACTTC.

This chain joins TRBV28 and TRBJ2-7, with a tentative D call TRBD2 (6 bases). This CDR3 spans 15 amino acids. Germline lookup yields CDR1 MDHEN and CDR2 SYDVKM. The V end was cut by 3 bases, the J end by 1 base, with 13 bases between. CDR3 sequence (DNA): TGTGCCAGCAGTTTGTCGGCGGAGGGGTCCTACGAGCAGTACTTC. Translating it yields CASSLSAEGSYEQYF.

The table lists this clone with a few counts. The chain has TRBV27 and TRBJ2-1; D is undetermined. The V end was cut by 5 bases, the J end by 9 bases, with 11 bases between. Germline loops: CDR1 MNHEY, CDR2 SMNVEV (reference sequence). The CDR3 contains 12 residues. CDR3 protein: CASSPLGAEQFF. In nucleotides, the CDR3 is TGTGCCAGCAGTCCCCTCGGTGCTGAGCAGTTCTTC.

About this clone itself: This sample also contains other DNA sequences that code for the same CDR3. The chain carries TRBV27 and TRBJ1-1, with D hard to call. V was clipped by 2 bases and J by 4 bases, with 8 bases between them. Germline V gives CDR1 MNHEY, CDR2 SMNVEV (reference sequence). This CDR3 comprises 13 residues. The DNA of the CDR3 is TGTGCCAGCAGTTTACGCGGGTCCACTGAAGCTTTCTTT. This gives the protein CASSLRGSTEAFF.